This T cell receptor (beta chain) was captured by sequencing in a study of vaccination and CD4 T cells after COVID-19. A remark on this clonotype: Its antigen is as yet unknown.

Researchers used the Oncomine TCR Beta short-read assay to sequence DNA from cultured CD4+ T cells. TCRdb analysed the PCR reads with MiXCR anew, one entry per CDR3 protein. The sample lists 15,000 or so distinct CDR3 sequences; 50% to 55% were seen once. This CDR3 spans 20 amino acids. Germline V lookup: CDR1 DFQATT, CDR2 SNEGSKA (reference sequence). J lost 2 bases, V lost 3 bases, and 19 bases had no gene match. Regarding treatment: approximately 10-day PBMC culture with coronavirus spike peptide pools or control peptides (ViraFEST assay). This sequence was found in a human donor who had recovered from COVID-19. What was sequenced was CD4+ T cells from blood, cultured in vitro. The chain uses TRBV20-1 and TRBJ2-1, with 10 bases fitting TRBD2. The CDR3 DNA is TGCAGTGCTAGGGCCCGAACCGCGGCTAGCGGGAGCGAGGCCTACAATGAGCAGTTCTTC. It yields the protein CSARARTAASGSEAYNEQFF.